Described below is a single T cell receptor beta chain sequence and its context. This specimen belongs to a study of T cell responses to AZD1222 COVID-19 vaccine. The V and J ends lost 0 bases and 2 bases, in that order; junction bases with no gene match: 5. This CDR3 spans 18 amino acids. Germline CDR1 reads SGDLS; CDR2 reads YYNGEE. Profiling relied on immunoSEQ multiplex PCR, and the TCRdb table lists in-frame clones only, not all of them. Of roughly 100,000 clones listed, 85% to 90% are singletons. The J gene is TRBJ2-1, the V gene TRBV9; 13 bases match TRBD2. The sequenced sample was peripheral blood, obtained on day 0 of AZD1222 vaccination. This TCR was sampled from an adult in good health. The chain's CDR3 is CASSVGTSGSIAYNEQFF. CDR3 DNA sequence: TGTGCCAGCAGCGTAGGGACTAGCGGGAGTATCGCCTACAATGAGCAGTTCTTC.